The 5 T cell receptor beta chains given below trace back to one sample, sequenced in a study of graft-versus-host responses after intestinal transplantation (dated by TCRdb to the early 2020s). Interpreted using the paper, the time point label stands for: cells obtained before transplantation from donor or recipient. The method behind the library was the immunoSEQ multiplex PCR assay. The clones in this table, taken by TCRdb from immuneACCESS, are in-frame only. Not every clone is retained; where verified, under half of the shortfall comes from an unresolved V gene, and the cause of the rest is unknown. This sample has 7,000 or so clones in its table, and approximately 24% of those were observed once. The top ten hold about 4.2% of the sample. This specimen consisted of alloreactive CD4+ T cells from a mixed lymphocyte reaction culture, obtained before intestinal transplant. The sample's cell subset or site label, in plain terms: CFSE-low proliferating T cells sorted from roughly 6-day pre-transplant mixed lymphocyte reaction (GvH or HvG direction). The receptors originated from a human patient who received an intestinal transplant.

V and J are TRBV5-1 and TRBJ1-6; 9 bases line up with TRBD1. Germline lookup yields CDR1 SGHRS and CDR2 YFSETQ. V shed 4 bases and J 9 bases; nucleotides not matched to a gene: 5. This CDR3 comprises 14 residues. CDR3 DNA: TGCGCCAGCAGCCCGGGACAGGGTACTTCACCCCTCCACTTT. Translating gives CASSPGQGTSPLHF.

In this sample, this clone turned up once. The chain links TRBV7-2 to TRBJ1-2; D unclear. Germline V gives CDR1 SGHTA, CDR2 FQGNSA. CDR3 length: 13 residues. V lost 3 bases and J lost 8, with 13 bases in between. CDR3 region: CASSLDGARGYTF. The CDR3 region has the DNA TGTGCCAGCAGCTTGGACGGAGCACGAGGCTACACCTTC.

This clone was counted between two and nine times. V is TRBV10-3 and J is TRBJ1-1; D is unresolved. The V and J ends lost 7 bases and 1 base respectively, with 10 bases between them. CDR1 and CDR2 from the germline V gene are ENHRY and SYGVKD. This CDR3 region has 13 residues. CDR3 amino acids: CAITSEGNTEAFF. The CDR3 bases are TGTGCCATCACAAGTGAGGGGAACACTGAAGCTTTCTTT.

This clone came up a few times. This sequence joins TRBV28 and TRBJ2-3; TRBD2 agrees at 7 bases. In germline, CDR1 is MDHEN, CDR2 SYDVKM. Trimming at V came to 6 bases and at J to 0 bases, leaving 6 bases not matched to a gene. CDR3 length: 15 residues. The CDR3: CASSPGLVSTDTQYF. In DNA, the CDR3 is TGTGCCAGCAGCCCCGGACTAGTGAGCACAGATACGCAGTATTTT.

This clone was detected only a few times. The rearrangement links TRBV11-3 to TRBJ2-2; maybe TRBD2 (6 bases). V was shortened by 2 bases and J by 5 bases, with 9 bases between the two germline ends. The CDR3 has 14 amino acids. In germline, CDR1 is SGHNT, CDR2 YENEEA. The CDR3 region is CASSLQGGTGELFF. CDR3 bases: TGTGCCAGCAGCTTACAGGGAGGAACCGGGGAGCTGTTTTTT.